These 9 T cell receptor beta chains share one sample of origin, sequenced in a study of blood T cells in healthy people across ages. The second PCR ran roughly 7 to 12 cycles with a sample-barcoded 5' primer and J-beta primers. TCRdb re-analysed the 5' RACE reads in MiXCR, keeping a single row per CDR3 protein. The data contain some 1,500,000 distinct CDR3 sequences, 35% to 45% of them singletons. The sequencing input was blood. These receptors originate from a woman aged 18-30 years in good health.

A note on this clonotype: Sequence at one end of the junction differs from germline and may be a read error. This chain links TRBV5-6 with TRBJ2-5; weak D call: TRBD2 (5 bases). The CDR3 runs 16 residues. Germline loops: CDR1 SGHDT, CDR2 YYEEEE. Here the CDR3 reads CAGSPGMGTLEETQYF. The CDR3, as DNA: TGTGCCGGCAGCCCGGGGATGGGAACACTGGAAGAGACCCAGTACTTC.

The gene calls are TRBV5-1 and TRBJ2-5; 7 nucleotides agree with TRBD2. The CDR3 contains 14 residues. Looked up from germline, CDR1 is SGHRS and CDR2 is YFSETQ. Trimming cost V 1 base and J 4 bases; bases outside gene matches: 4. The DNA for the CDR3 is TGCGCCAGCAGCTTGTGGGAGGGTGGAGAGACCCAGTACTTC. It yields the protein CASSLWEGGETQYF.

Concerning this clonotype itself: The junction shows a germline mismatch at one end, possibly a read error. The V and J genes are TRBV6-5 and TRBJ1-2; TRBD1 matches at 12 bases. Germline V gene lookup returns CDR1 MNHEY and CDR2 SVGAGI. This CDR3 region has 14 residues. CDR3 in amino acids: CASSRDRGLYGCTF. The CDR3 DNA reads as TGTGCCAGCAGTCGGGACAGGGGGCTTTATGGCTGCACCTTC.

This clonotype showed up many times. The chain links TRBV4-1 to TRBJ2-3, with D unresolved. Germline V gene sequence: CDR1 MGHRA, CDR2 YSYEKL. V lost 0 bases, J lost 5 bases, and 3 bases lay in between. There are 12 residues in the CDR3. CDR3 amino acids: CASSQDRDTQYF. The CDR3 bases are TGCGCCAGCAGCCAAGACAGAGATACGCAGTATTTT.

A single count supports this clonotype. The rearrangement uses TRBV24-1 and TRBJ2-7, with D perhaps matching TRBD2 (6 bases). The CDR3 sequence is 15 residues long. V was trimmed by 10 bases and J by 7 bases, leaving 25 bases between them. The germline V gene has CDR1 KGHDR and CDR2 SFDVKD. The CDR3 spells CATNDAKGGYNEQYF. The CDR3 DNA follows: TGTGCCACGAATGACGCCAAGGGAGGCTACAATGAGCAGTACTTC.

V is TRBV27 and J is TRBJ1-5; D call uncertain. Germline V CDR1 and CDR2: MNHEY, SMNVEV (reference sequence). The CDR3 has 10 amino acids. The V end lost 3 bases, the J end lost 9 bases, and 3 bases lay between the germline ends. The CDR3 loop reads CASSFGPQHF. CDR3 sequence (DNA): TGTGCCAGCAGTTTCGGGCCCCAGCATTTT.

This chain joins TRBV12-3 or TRBV12-4 and TRBJ1-3; D remains unclear. V gave up 0 bases and J gave up 1 base, with 7 bases separating them. This CDR3 contains 15 residues. CDR3 protein: CASSLAGGSGNTIYF. CDR3 sequence (DNA): TGTGCCAGCAGTTTAGCAGGCGGGTCTGGAAACACCATATATTTT.

This rearrangement joins TRBV7-2 to TRBJ1-6, with TRBD1 identical over 7 bases. CDR3 length: 17 residues. The V segment lost 2 bases and the J segment 7 bases; nucleotides outside the gene matches: 11. Germline loops: CDR1 SGHTA, CDR2 FQGNSA. This CDR3 is CASSLRGGLYPNSPLHF. As DNA, the CDR3 is TGTGCCAGCAGCTTAAGAGGGGGCCTTTACCCAAATTCACCCCTCCACTTT.

This clonotype was counted ten times or more. The chain combines TRBV29-1 with TRBJ2-3; D is undetermined. CDR3 length: 10 amino acids. Germline CDR1 SQVTM, CDR2 ANQGSEA. The V gene lost 4 bases and the J gene lost 1 base, with 0 bases spanning the gap. The DNA for the CDR3 is TGCAGCGTTGGCACAGATACGCAGTATTTT. Its protein product is CSVGTDTQYF.